This T cell receptor beta chain was documented in a study of T cells in Graves' hyperthyroidism and ophthalmopathy (dated by TCRdb to the late 2010s). Background for the entire study: Peripheral blood samples were taken at initial diagnosis, before any treatment was given. To identify distinguishing TCR V-J signatures, a discovery cohort of about 95 patients was used, comprising some 45 with Graves' ophthalmopathy and about 59 with stable Graves' hyperthyroidism. Prospective prediction of ophthalmopathy was tested in an independent validation cohort of fewer than 20 hyperthyroidism patients and 17 patients who later progressed to ophthalmopathy. The roughly 91 discovery patients were randomly divided into training and test sets at a 7:3 ratio. Thyroid tissue and blood T-cell repertoires from six Graves' hyperthyroidism patients were also compared in the study. TCR Vbeta CDR3 sequencing of 130 to 150 peripheral blood samples (under 45 ophthalmopathy, some 75 hyperthyroidism and roughly 17 progressor patients) is reported in the paper. Following sampling, methimazole starting at 30 mg daily was given to hyperthyroidism patients, and high-dose intravenous methylprednisolone was given to ophthalmopathy patients.

In the ophthalmopathy patients, disease was moderately to severely active, with a Clinical Activity Score of 3 or more, a NOSPECS grade of 4 or more, and a duration of less than 3 months. The study excluded patients with uncontrolled infections, other autoimmune diseases, pregnancy or lactation. Diagnoses were based on clinical symptoms, serum thyroxine and TRAb, thyroid ultrasound and orbital computed tomography. PBMCs were isolated from about 10 ml of fresh peripheral blood by Ficoll-Paque density gradient centrifugation. Total RNA was extracted using Trizol reagent, and RNA quality was assessed on an Agilent 2100 Bioanalyzer. TCR beta CDR3 regions were amplified from RNA transcripts. A first-round RT-PCR of the TCR CDR3 used the HTBI primer set with the Qiagen OneStep RT-PCR kit. Libraries were constructed in a second round of multiplex PCR, after which size selection and purification were performed. Paired-end sequencing of the libraries was performed with 100 bp reads on an Illumina HiSeq2000. In the original analysis: SOAPnuke was used to process the raw data, throwing out any read that contained adapters or uncalled bases, had a mean Phred below 15, or lacked an exact constant-primer or identifier match. COPE v1.2.5 was used to merge high-quality paired reads, and clonotypes were defined as unique nucleotide sequences. MiTCR v1.1 was used to align clonotypes to the IMGT TRBV, TRBD and TRBJ reference segments. The analysis was restricted to V-J combinations with a frequency above 0.0001, which together covered 99.2% of the repertoires. The TCS score was defined as F50 (clonal expansion) divided by E x V (chaos), with BLOSUM62-based TCRdist calculated between CDR3 peptides within each V-J. Welch's t-statistics and random forest reduced roughly 540 V-J features to fewer than 15, which were used in a naive Bayes classifier (R e1071). The public reads were reprocessed in TCRdb via fastp at Q25 and MiXCR, keeping in-frame beta chains. Rows with a matching CDR3 protein are joined into one entry that keeps the most common DNA and genes. For this entry, the V and J calls and clone size follow TCRdb and not the study's own pipeline. The sample table holds fewer than 550,000 distinct CDR3 sequences, of which approximately 25% were seen once. Roughly 10% of the sample rests with the top ten.

This clonotype was counted at least ten times. What antigen it recognizes has not been identified. Base qualities are not provided; no much larger clone lies one nucleotide away. The CDR3 spans 14 residues, from the cysteine through the phenylalanine. Here the CDR3 DNA is all that survives: 42 bases in frame from base 1. Germline trimming: 3 bases from V, 8 bases from J; junction bases outside gene matches: 9. On the study overall, not on this receptor specifically: Ophthalmopathy was separated from stable hyperthyroidism by a 13 V-J signature model, with around 88% sensitivity and just over 81% specificity obtained in cross-validation and 80%/75% obtained in testing. During validation, the model predicted progression to ophthalmopathy a median of around six months ahead of onset, with just under 71% sensitivity and around 72% specificity. Sample size was not statistically predetermined, and investigators were not blinded to group allocation. Blood samples also contained most of the expanded thyroid clonotypes (frequency above 0.001), which suggests that blood repertoires may reflect thyroid immune responses.

The TCR was taken from a woman aged 30 to 39 with Graves' ophthalmopathy. Sequenced: blood. This chain is built from TRBV12-3 or TRBV12-4 and TRBJ1-1; TRBD1 fits 7 bases in the junction. The sequenced DNA: TGTGCCAGCAGTTTCTTAGGGGGCGAAGAAGAAGCTTTCTTT. Protein translation: CASSFLGGEEEAFF.